A selection of T cell receptor beta chains follows, all from one sample in a study of cytomegalovirus exposure and HLA in healthy donors. The data were produced by immunoSEQ multiplex PCR, yet TCRdb's version contains in-frame clones alone and is incomplete. The table includes around 130,000 clones, roughly 79% detected once. Sequencing input: PBMCs. The receptors here all came from a woman aged 45-65 years in good health and CMV-seronegative. Each CDR3 is given with its conserved first and last residue. Fields, in order: clone size, V gene, D gene, J gene, CDR3 protein, CDR3 DNA. D genes are given only for firm matches. Only some rows state a clone size, as once, few, many or a class for expanded clones.

>NA|TRBV6-5|TRBD1|TRBJ1-1
CASSYPLQGPNTEAFF
TGTGCCAGCAGTTACCCCTTACAGGGGCCGAACACTGAAGCTTTCTTT
>NA|TRBV27|TRBD2|TRBJ2-3
CASSLFRGRAPLLTDTQYF
TGTGCCAGCAGTTTATTTCGCGGGAGGGCCCCCCTTCTCACAGATACGCAGTATTTT
>few|TRBV28|TRBD1|TRBJ1-2
CASPYPLDRGVDYTF
TGTGCCAGCCCTTACCCCTTGGACAGGGGTGTCGACTACACCTTC
>NA|TRBV29-1|TRBD2|TRBJ2-1
CSVLGGREGSYNEQFF
TGCAGCGTCCTCGGGGGGCGGGAGGGAAGCTACAATGAGCAGTTCTTC
>NA|TRBV18|NA|TRBJ2-7
CASSPRAPYEQYF
TGTGCCAGCTCACCCAGGGCCCCCTACGAGCAGTACTTC
>NA|TRBV19|NA|TRBJ2-7
CASSERSSYEQYF
TGTGCCAGTAGTGAACGGAGCTCCTACGAGCAGTACTTC
>NA|TRBV7-2|TRBD1|TRBJ1-2
CASSLLGTGGYSNYGYTF
TGTGCCAGCAGCTTACTCGGGACAGGGGGATATTCCAACTATGGCTACACCTTC
>NA|TRBV9|NA|TRBJ2-7
CASSLDPTVSYEQYF
TGTGCCAGCAGCCTCGACCCGACAGTCTCCTACGAGCAGTACTTC
>NA|TRBV5-1|NA|TRBJ2-5
CASSLVFVGGSQETQYF
TGCGCCAGCAGCTTGGTTTTCGTAGGCGGGTCCCAAGAGACCCAGTACTTC
>NA|TRBV5-1|NA|TRBJ1-1
CASSLRQGMNTEAFF
TGCGCCAGCAGCTTGCGTCAGGGGATGAACACTGAAGCTTTCTTT
>few|TRBV19|TRBD1|TRBJ1-4
CASSIDQGAKATNEKLFF
TGTGCCAGTAGTATAGACCAGGGGGCCAAAGCAACTAATGAAAAACTGTTTTTT
>NA|TRBV28|TRBD1|TRBJ2-7
CASVRDRVIREQYF
TGTGCCAGCGTCCGGGACAGGGTGATAAGGGAGCAGTACTTC
>NA|TRBV2|TRBD1|TRBJ1-1
CASSGVGQEKAFF
TGTGCCAGCAGCGGGGTCGGACAGGAAAAAGCTTTCTTT
>NA|TRBV6-1|TRBD2|TRBJ2-7
CASTLAGAGREQYF
TGTGCCAGCACCCTAGCGGGGGCGGGGCGCGAGCAGTACTTC
>NA|TRBV14|TRBD1|TRBJ2-1
CASSQGTGPSSYNEQFF
TGTGCCAGCAGCCAAGGGACAGGGCCGAGCTCCTACAATGAGCAGTTCTTC
>NA|TRBV29-1|NA|TRBJ1-1
CSVVSGNTEAFF
TGCAGCGTTGTATCCGGGAACACTGAAGCTTTCTTT
>few|TRBV5-1|NA|TRBJ2-2
CASSFRELDTGELFF
TGCGCCAGCAGCTTCCGGGAGTTGGACACCGGGGAGCTGTTTTTT
>NA|TRBV27|NA|TRBJ2-1
CASSLGGRLSEQFF
TGTGCCAGCAGTTTAGGAGGACGCTTAAGTGAGCAGTTCTTC
>NA|TRBV15|TRBD1|TRBJ1-4
CATSRIPGQGDNEKLFF
TGTGCCACCAGCAGGATTCCGGGACAGGGCGATAATGAAAAACTGTTTTTT
>NA|TRBV19|TRBD1|TRBJ2-7
CASSSRGRGDEQYF
TGTGCCAGTAGTTCGAGGGGGCGTGGGGATGAGCAGTACTTC
>NA|TRBV9|NA|TRBJ1-4
CASSLGGTPNEKLFF
TGTGCCAGCAGCCTAGGGGGGACACCGAATGAAAAACTGTTTTTT
>NA|TRBV4-3|TRBD2|TRBJ2-3
CASSQVGVLAVSTDTQYF
TGCGCCAGCAGCCAAGTGGGAGTCCTAGCGGTGAGCACAGATACGCAGTATTTT
>NA|TRBV9|TRBD2|TRBJ2-1
CASSGPGLAGNNEQFF
TGTGCCAGCAGTGGCCCGGGACTAGCGGGGAACAATGAGCAGTTCTTC
>NA|TRBV28|TRBD1|TRBJ1-2
CASKKQGTRANYGYTF
TGTGCCAGCAAGAAACAGGGGACCAGGGCTAACTATGGCTACACCTTC
>once|TRBV7-6|NA|TRBJ1-5
CASSPGRGYQPQHF
TGTGCCAGCAGCCCAGGCCGGGGTTATCAGCCCCAGCATTTT
>NA|TRBV5-6|NA|TRBJ2-7
CASSLTWDSGIPYEQYF
TGTGCCAGCAGCCTGACCTGGGATAGCGGAATCCCCTACGAGCAGTACTTC
>NA|TRBV5-6|TRBD2|TRBJ2-7
CASSLGPSSGSIYEQYF
TGTGCCAGCAGCTTGGGCCCCTCTAGCGGGAGTATCTACGAGCAGTACTTC
>NA|TRBV2|TRBD1|TRBJ1-1
CASSEDRGQGRFWAFF
TGTGCCAGCAGTGAAGACAGGGGACAGGGAAGATTTTGGGCTTTCTTT
>NA|TRBV7-2|NA|TRBJ1-1
CASSLALGGGTEAFF
TGTGCCAGCAGCTTAGCTCTAGGGGGGGGCACTGAAGCTTTCTTT
>NA|TRBV14|NA|TRBJ1-5
CASSQGHPNSNQPQHF
TGTGCCAGCAGCCAAGGACACCCGAATAGCAATCAGCCCCAGCATTTT
>NA|TRBV6-6|NA|TRBJ1-5
CASSSGVRNQPQHF
TGTGCCAGCAGTTCGGGGGTGAGAAATCAGCCCCAGCATTTT
>NA|TRBV11-2|TRBD2|TRBJ2-7
CASSLGVSGVEQYF
TGTGCCAGCAGCTTAGGTGTTAGCGGGGTCGAGCAGTACTTC
>NA|TRBV28|TRBD1|TRBJ1-2
CASSLYRGGYGYTF
TGTGCCAGCAGTTTATACAGGGGAGGCTATGGCTACACCTTC